This T cell receptor beta chain comes out of a study of T cell responses to AZD1222 COVID-19 vaccine. The CDR3 consists of 14 residues. Germline-derived CDR1 and CDR2 are LNHNV and YYDKDF (reference sequence). V lost 8 bases to trimming and J lost 4 bases, with 16 bases between them. TCRdb keeps only in-frame clones here, not all; method: immunoSEQ multiplex PCR. Altogether approximately 150,000 clones are present, 85% to 95% being singletons, with the ten largest covering 0.7% to 1%. The sequenced sample was peripheral blood, obtained on day 0 of MenACWY control vaccination. The TCR comes from an adult in good health. This rearrangement joins TRBV15 to TRBJ2-3; a weak D match, TRBD1 (5 bases). The CDR3 is CATGAGVPADTQYF. The CDR3 DNA is TGTGCCACCGGGGCTGGGGTTCCCGCAGATACGCAGTATTTT.